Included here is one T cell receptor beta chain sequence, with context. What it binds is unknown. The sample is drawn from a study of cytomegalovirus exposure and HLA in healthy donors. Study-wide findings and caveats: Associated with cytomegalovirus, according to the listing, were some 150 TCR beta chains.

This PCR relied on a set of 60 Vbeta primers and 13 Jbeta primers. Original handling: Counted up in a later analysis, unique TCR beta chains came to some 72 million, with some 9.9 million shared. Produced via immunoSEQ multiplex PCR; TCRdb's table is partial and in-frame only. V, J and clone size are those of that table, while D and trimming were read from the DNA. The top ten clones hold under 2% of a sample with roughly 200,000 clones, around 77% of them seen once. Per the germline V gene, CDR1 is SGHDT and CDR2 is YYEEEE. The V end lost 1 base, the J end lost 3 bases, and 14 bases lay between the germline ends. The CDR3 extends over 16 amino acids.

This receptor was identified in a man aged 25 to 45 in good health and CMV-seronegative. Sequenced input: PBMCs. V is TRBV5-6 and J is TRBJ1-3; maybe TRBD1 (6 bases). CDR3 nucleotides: TGTGCCAGCAGCTTGAGGCAGGGGCTCGGTGGAAACACCATATATTTT. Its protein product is CASSLRQGLGGNTIYF.